This TCR beta chain stems from a study of T-cell memory formation after mild COVID-19. Study overall: The TCR clusters were mostly specific to one donor.

V dropped 4 bases and J dropped 0; count of bases not matched to a gene: 6. The germline V gene has CDR1 SNHLY and CDR2 FYNNEI. CDR3 length: 16 residues. It was 5'RACE with constant-segment primers that produced the TCR alpha and TCR beta cDNA libraries, which carried sample barcodes and UMIs. MiXCR was run by TCRdb on the 5' RACE reads, yielding one entry per CDR3 protein. The table lists tens of thousands of distinct CDR3 sequences, about 15% of them singletons, with about 43% in the top ten. Study findings and constraints: Second-wave clones that peaked on day 37 lacked confirmed SARS-CoV-2 specificity. Pre-infection memory carried some responding clones, suggesting that cross-reactive memory joined.

Remarks on this clonotype: Its antigen remains unidentified.

The rearrangement uses TRBV2 and TRBJ2-5; 9 bases are shared with TRBD2. The sample taken for sequencing was PBMCs or a T cell subset sorted from them (not recorded which). The receptor comes from a young man who had mild COVID-19 (a few samples of this study predate the infection). Cell type and time point are not known. The CDR3 here is CASSAQASGDQETQYF. CDR3 bases: TGTGCCAGCAGTGCCCAGGCTAGCGGGGACCAAGAGACCCAGTACTTC.